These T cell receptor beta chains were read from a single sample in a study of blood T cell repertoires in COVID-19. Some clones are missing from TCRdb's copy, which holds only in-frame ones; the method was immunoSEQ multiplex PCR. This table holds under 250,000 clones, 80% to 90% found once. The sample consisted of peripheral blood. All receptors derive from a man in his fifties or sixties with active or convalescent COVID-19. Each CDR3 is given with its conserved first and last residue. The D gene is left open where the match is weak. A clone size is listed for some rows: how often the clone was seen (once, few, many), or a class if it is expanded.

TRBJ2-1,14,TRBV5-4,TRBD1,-,TGTGCCAGCGCGAGGCAGGGGGTCTACAATGAGCAGTTCTTC,CASARQGVYNEQFF
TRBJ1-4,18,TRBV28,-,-,TGTGCCAGCAGTGGGGCCGGCGCTAGGTCCTTTAATAATGAAAAACTGTTTTTT,CASSGAGARSFNNEKLFF
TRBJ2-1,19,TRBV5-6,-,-,TGTGCCAGCAGCCCATGGGCCCCTGGTCAGGGCGGTTCGGACAATGAGCAGTTCTTC,CASSPWAPGQGGSDNEQFF
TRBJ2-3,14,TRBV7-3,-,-,TGTGCCAGCAGCTTAACTACTAGCACAGATACGCAGTATTTT,CASSLTTSTDTQYF
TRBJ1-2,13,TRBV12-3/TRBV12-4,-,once,TGTGCCAGCAGTCCGGACGGGGTACATGGCTACACCTTC,CASSPDGVHGYTF
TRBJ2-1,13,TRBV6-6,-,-,TGTGCCAGCAGTTATCTAGCCAGCAATGAGCAGTTCTTC,CASSYLASNEQFF
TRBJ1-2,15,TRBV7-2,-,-,TGTGCCAGCAGCTTAGGGGGAGGGATGGGCTATGGCTACACCTTC,CASSLGGGMGYGYTF
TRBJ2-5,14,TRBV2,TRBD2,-,TGTGCCAGGGAGGGACTAGCGACTCAAGAGACCCAGTACTTC,CAREGLATQETQYF
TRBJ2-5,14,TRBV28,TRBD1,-,TGTGCCAGCAGCCGGACAGGGGGTATCGAGACCCAGTACTTC,CASSRTGGIETQYF
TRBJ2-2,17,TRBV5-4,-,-,TGTGCCAGCAGCTTGGCCGTCGGGAGGGGGCAGGTCGGGGAGCTGTTTTTT,CASSLAVGRGQVGELFF
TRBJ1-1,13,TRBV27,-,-,TGTGCCAGCAGTTTTCAGGGTTGGACTGAAGCTTTCTTT,CASSFQGWTEAFF
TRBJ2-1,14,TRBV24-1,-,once,TGTGCCACCAGCTTAACCAAGGGGGTCCGTGAGCAGTTCTTC,CATSLTKGVREQFF
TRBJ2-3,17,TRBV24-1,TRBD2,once,TGTGCCACCAGTGACACTTGGACTAGCGGAAGCACAGATACGCAGTATTTT,CATSDTWTSGSTDTQYF
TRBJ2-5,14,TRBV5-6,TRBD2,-,TGTGCCAGCAGCTGGGGGACTACCAAAGAGACCCAGTACTTC,CASSWGTTKETQYF
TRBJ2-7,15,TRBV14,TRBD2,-,TGTGCCAGCAGCCTTCGGACTAGCCGTTCCTGGGAGCAGTACTTC,CASSLRTSRSWEQYF
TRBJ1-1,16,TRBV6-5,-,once,TGTGCCAGCAGTTACTCAACCGGGACAACGAACACTGAAGCTTTCTTT,CASSYSTGTTNTEAFF
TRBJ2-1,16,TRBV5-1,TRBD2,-,TGCGCCAGCAGCTGGATACTAGCGGGGTCATACAATGAGCAGTTCTTC,CASSWILAGSYNEQFF
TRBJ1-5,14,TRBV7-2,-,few,TGTGCCAGCAGCTTATACGGGGATGTTGGGCCCCAGCATTTT,CASSLYGDVGPQHF
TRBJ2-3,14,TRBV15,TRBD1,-,TGTGCCACCAGCGGACAGGGGGCGCAGGATACGCAGTATTTT,CATSGQGAQDTQYF
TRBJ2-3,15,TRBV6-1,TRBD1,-,TGTGCCAGCAGTGATGCAGGGGGCTGGACAGATACGCAGTATTTT,CASSDAGGWTDTQYF
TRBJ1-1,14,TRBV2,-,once,TGTGCCAGCAGTGAGGGACCGGGAGACACTGAAGCTTTCTTT,CASSEGPGDTEAFF
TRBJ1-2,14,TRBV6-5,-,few,TGTGCCAGCAGTTACTCGAGTCTCGTCTATGGCTACACCTTC,CASSYSSLVYGYTF
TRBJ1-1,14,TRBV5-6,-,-,TGTGCCAGCAGCTTGGTATATGTGAACACTGAAGCTTTCTTT,CASSLVYVNTEAFF
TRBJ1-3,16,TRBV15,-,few,TGTGCCACCAGCAGTCCAAGGACAGACTCTGGAAACACCATATATTTT,CATSSPRTDSGNTIYF
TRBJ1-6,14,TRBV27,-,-,TGTGCCAGCAGTTTAGGGCCCTATAATTCACCCCTCCACTTT,CASSLGPYNSPLHF
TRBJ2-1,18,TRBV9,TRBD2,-,TGTGCCAGCAGCGTAGCGGGTAGCGGGGGGCCTCCCTACAATGAGCAGTTCTTC,CASSVAGSGGPPYNEQFF
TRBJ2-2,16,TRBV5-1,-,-,TGCGCCAGCAGCTTGATAATAGCGGCGGGCACCGGGGAGCTGTTTTTT,CASSLIIAAGTGELFF
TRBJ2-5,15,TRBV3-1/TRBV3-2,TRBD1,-,TGTGCCAGCAGCCGCCTGGGACAGGGCCAAGAGGGCCAGTACTTC,CASSRLGQGQEGQYF
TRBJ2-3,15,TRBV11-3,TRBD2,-,TGTGCCAGCTCCATTAGCGGGGCTGGCACAGATACGCAGTATTTT,CASSISGAGTDTQYF
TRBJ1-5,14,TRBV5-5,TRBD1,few,TGTGCCAGCAGCCGGACAGGGGTCGGGCAGCCCCAGCATTTT,CASSRTGVGQPQHF
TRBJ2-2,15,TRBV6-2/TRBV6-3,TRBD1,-,TGTGCCAGCAGCTTAACCGGGACAGGCCTCGGGGAGCTGTTTTTT,CASSLTGTGLGELFF
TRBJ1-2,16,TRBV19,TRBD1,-,TGTGCCAGTAGGCCGACAGGGGCCCCTTCTAACTATGGCTACACCTTC,CASRPTGAPSNYGYTF
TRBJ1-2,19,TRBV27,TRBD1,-,TGTGCCAGCAGCCAAATCCCACTTCAGACCGGGACAGATAACTATGGCTACACCTTC,CASSQIPLQTGTDNYGYTF
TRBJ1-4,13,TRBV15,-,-,TGTGCCACCAGCAGGGGACTTAATGAAAAACTGTTTTTT,CATSRGLNEKLFF
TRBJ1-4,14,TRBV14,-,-,TGTGCCAGCAGCCGCGGGGGGGTCGAATTTAGGCTGTTTTTT,CASSRGGVEFRLFF
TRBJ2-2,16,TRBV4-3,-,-,TGCGCCAGCAGCCAAGATCCGGGGACGAACACCGGGGAGCTGTTTTTT,CASSQDPGTNTGELFF
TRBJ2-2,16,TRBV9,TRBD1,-,TGTGCCAGCAGCGCGGCCGGGACAGGGGGAACCGGGGAGCTGTTTTTT,CASSAAGTGGTGELFF
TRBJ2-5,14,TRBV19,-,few,TGTGCCAGTAGTATCCCCCAGAGGGCAGAGACCCAGTACTTC,CASSIPQRAETQYF
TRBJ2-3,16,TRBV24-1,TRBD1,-,TGTGCCACCAGTGATCGGAACAGGGGAGGCACAGATACGCAGTATTTT,CATSDRNRGGTDTQYF
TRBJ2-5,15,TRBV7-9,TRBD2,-,TGTGCCAGCAGCCCCCTTATCGCGGGGGGAGAGACCCAGTACTTC,CASSPLIAGGETQYF
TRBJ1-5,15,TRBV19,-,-,TGTGCCAGTAGAACCGGGACAAATAGCAATCAGCCCCAGCATTTT,CASRTGTNSNQPQHF
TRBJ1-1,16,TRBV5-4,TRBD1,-,TGTGCCAGCAGCACCACCTTCAGGACAGGAGCCAATGAAGCTTTCTTT,CASSTTFRTGANEAFF
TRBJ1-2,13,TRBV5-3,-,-,TGTGCCAGAAGCTCCCCTAATTCTAGCGGCTACACCTTC,CARSSPNSSGYTF
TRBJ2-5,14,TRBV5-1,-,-,TGCGCCAGCAGCTTGGGACAGGTCGGAGAGACCCAGTACTTC,CASSLGQVGETQYF
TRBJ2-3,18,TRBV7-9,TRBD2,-,TGTGCCAGCAGCTTCTCCTTCCTAGCGGGGGGTAGCACAGATACGCAGTATTTT,CASSFSFLAGGSTDTQYF
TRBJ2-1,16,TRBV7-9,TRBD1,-,TGTGCCAGCAGCTTTAGTAGGACAGGGGGACCAGGTGAGCAGTTCTTC,CASSFSRTGGPGEQFF
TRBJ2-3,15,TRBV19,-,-,TGTGCCAGTAGTATGTGGAGGGATTCTCTAGATACGCAGTATTTT,CASSMWRDSLDTQYF
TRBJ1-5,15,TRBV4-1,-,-,TGCGCCAGCAGCCAAGATCAGCAGGGCAACCAGCCCCAGCATTTT,CASSQDQQGNQPQHF
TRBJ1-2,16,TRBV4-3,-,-,TGCGCCAGCAGCCTTATGCACAGCACCGCGAATATTGGCTACACCTTC,CASSLMHSTANIGYTF
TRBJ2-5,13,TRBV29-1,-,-,TGCAGCCATTGGGGGACTCATCAAGAGACCCAGTACTTC,CSHWGTHQETQYF
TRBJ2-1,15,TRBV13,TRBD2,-,TGTGCCAGCAGCTTAGAGGGACTAGCGGACAATGAGCAGTTCTTC,CASSLEGLADNEQFF
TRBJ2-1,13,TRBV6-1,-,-,TGTGCCAGCAGCTACGACAGTTACAATGAGCAGTTCTTC,CASSYDSYNEQFF